This TCR beta chain was profiled in a study of Tregs in tolerant kidney transplant recipients. V was pared by 5 bases and J by 4 bases, with 5 bases of the junction left unmatched. This CDR3 contains 14 residues. Germline V gene data show CDR1 as SGHTA and CDR2 as FQGNSA. Unstimulated Tregs (CD4+CD25+CD127-) and CD4+CD25- non-Tregs were sorted from PBMCs. Study-wide findings and caveats: This study did not directly address biological reproducibility. The small number of patients limits these findings pending further validation. Activated donor B cell expansion appeared to reveal the most relevant donor-specific TCRbeta repertoire.

To note about this clone: Its antigen is currently unknown.

Sequenced by immunoSEQ multiplex PCR; TCRdb stores in-frame clones only, minus some. The profile shows hundreds of thousands of clones, around 82% of them singletons. The receptor was derived from a human donor in good health. Sequencing used CD4+ T cells from blood. The J gene is TRBJ2-3, the V gene TRBV7-2; TRBD1 aligns across 8 bases. The CDR3 DNA sequence: TGTGCCAGCAGCAGCTGGACAGGGTCAGATACGCAGTATTTT. This gives the protein CASSSWTGSDTQYF.